The 3 T cell receptor beta chains listed next were all sequenced from one sample in a study of T cell repertoires in cytomegalovirus infection. Their antigens remain unidentified. Each CDR3 protein gets one entry after TCRdb re-called the reads with MiXCR. The table includes 640,000 or so distinct CDR3 sequences, around 31% detected once. The source was cultured PBMCs, collected from culture after CMV antigen stimulation. The receptors derive from a human donor in good health (CMV status not recorded). Some clones in this sample may be carry-over from other donors' samples.

This clonotype was detected only once. The chain carries TRBV19 and TRBJ2-5, with TRBD1 matching 10 bases. The V gene's germline CDR1 is LNHDA and CDR2 SQIVND (reference sequence). The CDR3 spans 21 residues. The J segment lost 4 bases and the V segment lost 7 bases, leaving 27 bases of the junction unmatched. The CDR3 protein is CASTEQRADRGQTGVIETQYF. The CDR3 coding sequence is TGTGCCAGTACCGAACAGCGGGCCGACAGGGGGCAAACGGGGGTGATAGAGACCCAGTACTTC.

V is TRBV7-9 and J is TRBJ2-2; TRBD1 agrees at 11 bases. There are 16 residues in the CDR3. The germline V gene encodes CDR1 SEHNR and CDR2 FQNEAQ (reference sequence). With 5 bases clipped from V and 7 bases from J, the junction kept 9 bases outside the gene matches. CDR3 sequence (DNA): TGTGCCAGCAGCGTCGGACAGGGGGCTGTAAACGGGGAGCTGTTTTTT. Translating it yields CASSVGQGAVNGELFF.

The chain uses TRBV6-6 and TRBJ2-5; the D gene is possibly TRBD1 (6 bases). The V and J ends lost 8 bases and 2 bases respectively, with 18 bases between them. Germline V gene data show CDR1 as MNHNY and CDR2 as SVGAGI (reference sequence). This CDR3 has 15 residues. The CDR3 sequence: CASRGWTAIQETQYF. Here the CDR3 DNA reads TGTGCCAGCCGAGGTTGGACAGCGATTCAAGAGACCCAGTACTTC.